This entry lists 25 T cell receptor beta chains sequenced from one sample in a study of chemoradiotherapy in HPV16-positive cancers. The table came from immunoSEQ multiplex PCR; TCRdb's copy has only in-frame clones and leaves some out. Here the sample spans over 8,500 clones, around 93% being singletons. Source: blood, taken from a patient who underwent chemoradiotherapy. The receptors originated from a human donor with HPV-associated anogenital cancer.

This clone showed up just a few times. The gene calls are TRBV7-8 and TRBJ2-5, with 16 bases aligning to TRBD2. V shed 4 bases and J 5 bases; nucleotides not matched to a gene: 10. This CDR3 spans 18 amino acids. Germline V gives CDR1 SGHVS, CDR2 FQNEAQ. The CDR3 DNA reads as TGTGCCAGCAGCTCCACAGTCCCGGGACTAGCGGGAGGGGAGACCCAGTACTTC. The encoded protein is CASSSTVPGLAGGETQYF. Drawing the rest from reference TRBV7-8 and TRBJ2-5, the complete variable domain is GAGVSQSPRYKVAKRGQDVALRCDPISGHVSLFWYQQALGQGPEFLTYFQNEAQLDKSGLPSDRFFAERPEGSVSTLKIQRTQQEDSAVYLCASSSTVPGLAGGETQYFGPGTRLLVL.

The chain joins TRBV25-1 to TRBJ1-1, with D possibly matching TRBD1 (5 bases). CDR1 and CDR2 (germline): MGHDK, SYGVNS. This CDR3 contains 13 residues. Between the trimmed V and J ends, which lost 5 bases and 5 bases, there was a span of 12 bases. CDR3 nucleotides: TGTGCCAGCAGTCATGGGGGGTGGACTGAAGCTTTCTTT. It is translated as CASSHGGWTEAFF. Looking up the rest from reference TRBV25-1 and TRBJ1-1 gives the full variable domain: EADIYQTPRYLVIGTGKKITLECSQTMGHDKMYWYQQDPGMELHLIHYSYGVNSTEKGDLSSESTVSRIRTEHFPLTLESARPSHTSQYLCASSHGGWTEAFFGQGTRLTVV.

This sequence joins TRBV19 and TRBJ1-5, with 10 bases matching TRBD1. V lost 7 bases and J lost 2; bases outside the gene matches: 8. The CDR3 totals 16 residues. CDR1 LNHDA and CDR2 SQIVND come from the germline V gene (reference sequence). CDR3 bases: TGTGCCAGTACCGACATCGGGACAGGGGGCAATCAGCCCCAGCATTTT. As protein: CASTDIGTGGNQPQHF.

J is TRBJ2-3 and V is TRBV6-6; TRBD1 agrees at 8 bases. The CDR3 contains 16 residues. CDR1 is MNHNY, CDR2 SVGAGI, per germline (reference sequence). V gave up 5 bases and J gave up 1 base; unmatched junction bases: 8. The CDR3 region is CASSPRQGIGTDTQYF. The CDR3 DNA is TGTGCCAGCAGTCCGCGACAGGGGATTGGCACAGATACGCAGTATTTT.

The V gene is TRBV6-5, the J gene TRBJ1-5; D is perhaps TRBD1 (6 bases). This CDR3 has 15 residues. The V end was cut by 7 bases, the J end by 2 bases, with 15 bases between. Germline lookup yields CDR1 MNHEY and CDR2 SVGAGI. For the CDR3, the DNA is TGTGCCAGCAACAGTCAGGGGAGAGGCAATCAGCCCCAGCATTTT. Residues: CASNSQGRGNQPQHF.

The rearrangement uses TRBV7-2 and TRBJ2-3; no clear D gene. Germline V lookup: CDR1 SGHTA, CDR2 FQGNSA. The V and J ends lost 1 base and 0 bases respectively, with 8 bases between them. This CDR3 is 15 amino acids long. The CDR3 reads CASSLGHSSTDTQYF. The DNA of the CDR3 is TGTGCCAGCAGCTTAGGTCACTCTAGCACAGATACGCAGTATTTT.

The rearrangement uses TRBV30 and TRBJ2-7; possible D gene TRBD2, 5 bases. The V end lost 5 bases, the J end lost 4 bases, and 12 bases lay between the germline ends. Germline assignment: CDR1 GTSNPN and CDR2 SVGIG (reference sequence). The CDR3 consists of 12 residues. CDR3 in DNA: TGTGCCTGGGGTGGAGGTCGGTACGAGCAGTACTTC. Translated: CAWGGGRYEQYF.

DNA for the CDR3: TGTGCCAGCAGCTCATCAGTTAACAATGAAAAACTGTTTTTT. This translates into CASSSSVNNEKLFF. The rearrangement joins TRBV7-9 to TRBJ1-4; D not certain. The CDR3 extends over 14 amino acids. Per germline, CDR1 SEHNR and CDR2 FQNEAQ (reference sequence). V dropped 4 bases and J dropped 5 bases, with 11 bases sitting between them. Based on the CDR3 plus reference TRBV7-9 and TRBJ1-4, the full variable domain is DTGVSQNPRHKITKRGQNVTFRCDPISEHNRLYWYRQTLGQGPEFLTYFQNEAQLEKSRLLSDRFSAERPKGSFSTLEIQRTEQGDSAMYLCASSSSVNNEKLFFGSGTQLSVL.

The chain combines TRBV25-1 with TRBJ2-5; no definite D call. The CDR3 spans 14 residues. V was shortened by 4 bases and J by 3 bases, with 12 bases between the two germline ends. In germline, CDR1 is MGHDK, CDR2 SYGVNS. The CDR3 loop is CASSVGGNKETQYF. The CDR3 DNA reads TGTGCCAGCAGTGTTGGCGGAAATAAAGAGACCCAGTACTTC.

The V gene is TRBV2, the J gene TRBJ2-6; D not resolved. Germline CDR1 SNHLY, CDR2 FYNNEI. This CDR3 spans 13 amino acids. Deletions cut 5 bases from V and 4 bases from J, with 6 bases between. CDR3 in amino acids: CASSFTGANVLTF. As DNA, the CDR3 is TGTGCCAGCAGTTTTACCGGGGCCAACGTCCTGACTTTC.

This clone turned up a few times. J is TRBJ1-2 and V is TRBV13; D is unresolved. Per the germline V gene, CDR1 is PRHDT and CDR2 is FYEKMQ (reference sequence). V lost 0 bases to trimming and J lost 0 bases, with 8 bases between them. The CDR3 extends over 15 amino acids. CDR3 bases: TGTGCCAGCAGCTTAGGCCTGTGGGCTAACTATGGCTACACCTTC. Translation: CASSLGLWANYGYTF.

The chain couples TRBV7-8 to TRBJ1-4; unclear D gene. Trimming took off 7 bases at V and 6 bases at J, with 12 bases between the two ends. CDR3 length equals 13 residues. In germline, CDR1 is SGHVS, CDR2 FQNEAQ. The CDR3 DNA reads TGTGCCAGCAAGATTGGGTCGTATGAAAAACTGTTTTTT. Its protein is CASKIGSYEKLFF.

The gene calls are TRBV29-1 and TRBJ2-2; D unresolved. Trimming stripped 1 base from V and 3 bases from J, with 9 bases between. Germline V gene sequence: CDR1 SQVTM, CDR2 ANQGSEA. The CDR3 consists of 14 residues. CDR3 coding DNA: TGCAGCGTTGAAGGGTCATCGGACACCGGGGAGCTGTTTTTT. Residues: CSVEGSSDTGELFF.

The chain is built from TRBV14 and TRBJ2-7; tentatively, D is TRBD2 (5 bases). Trimming removed 1 base from V and 2 bases from J, with 15 bases in between. This CDR3 comprises 16 residues. Germline lookup yields CDR1 SGHDN and CDR2 FVKESK. The CDR3 DNA reads as TGTGCCAGCAGCCAAGGTTTTTTGCAGGAGGCCTACGAGCAGTACTTC. This codes for CASSQGFLQEAYEQYF.

This rearrangement joins TRBV27 to TRBJ2-6; D is ambiguous. The CDR3 is made up of 14 amino acids. Germline CDR1 MNHEY, CDR2 SMNVEV (reference sequence). V was clipped by 5 bases and J by 1 base, with 6 bases between them. The CDR3 nucleotides read TGTGCCAGCAGTCCCCTGTCTGGGGCCAACGTCCTGACTTTC. Protein: CASSPLSGANVLTF.

The chain is built from TRBV7-2 and TRBJ2-3; no clear D gene. Trimming removed 5 bases from V and 6 bases from J, with 12 bases in between. The CDR3 sequence is 13 residues long. Germline CDR1 and CDR2: SGHTA and FQGNSA. DNA for the CDR3: TGTGCCAGCAGCGGGATTCGGAAGGATACGCAGTATTTT. Its translation is CASSGIRKDTQYF.

This clone occurred once. This chain joins TRBV6-6 and TRBJ2-7; tentatively, D is TRBD1 or TRBD2 (6 bases each). Germline CDR1 MNHNY, CDR2 SVGAGI (reference sequence). CDR3 size: 14 residues. V shed 6 bases and J shed 2 bases, with 14 bases lying between them. CDR3 coding DNA: TGTGCCAGCAGGCACTCGGGGGCCGCCTACGAGCAGTACGTC. Its protein product is CASRHSGAAYEQYV.

The V and J genes are TRBV2 and TRBJ2-2; possibly TRBD1 for D (6 bases). V was clipped by 6 bases and J by 7 bases, with 12 bases between them. Germline V gives CDR1 SNHLY, CDR2 FYNNEI. The CDR3 contains 13 residues. CDR3 amino acids: CASRAGVSGELFF. The CDR3 DNA is TGTGCCAGCAGGGCAGGGGTTAGCGGGGAGCTGTTTTTT. Full variable domain (remainder filled in from reference TRBV2 and TRBJ2-2): EPEVTQTPSHQVTQMGQEVILRCVPISNHLYFYWYRQILGQKVEFLVSFYNNEISEKSEIFDDQFSVERPDGSNFTLKIRSTKLEDSAMYFCASRAGVSGELFFGEGSRLTVL.

This sequence joins TRBV7-8 and TRBJ1-6; D call uncertain. V was cut by 7 bases and J by 6 bases, with 13 bases left in between. The V gene's germline CDR1 is SGHVS and CDR2 FQNEAQ. The CDR3 extends over 14 amino acids. The CDR3 spells CASTSGVLNSPLHF. The CDR3 DNA sequence: TGTGCCAGCACCTCCGGGGTCCTTAATTCACCCCTCCACTTT.

This chain connects TRBV2 to TRBJ2-2; the D gene is possibly TRBD2 (5 bases). Trimming removed 6 bases at V and 0 bases at J, with 14 bases between. The CDR3 is 16 residues long. Looked up from germline, CDR1 is SNHLY and CDR2 is FYNNEI. CDR3 DNA sequence: TGTGCCAGCAGCGGGAACCCGAACCCGAACACCGGGGAGCTGTTTTTT. Its protein is CASSGNPNPNTGELFF. Together with reference TRBV2 and TRBJ2-2, the CDR3 gives the full variable domain: EPEVTQTPSHQVTQMGQEVILRCVPISNHLYFYWYRQILGQKVEFLVSFYNNEISEKSEIFDDQFSVERPDGSNFTLKIRSTKLEDSAMYFCASSGNPNPNTGELFFGEGSRLTVL.

The rearrangement joins TRBV6-1 to TRBJ2-3; tentatively, D is TRBD1 or TRBD2 (6 bases each). V was shortened by 2 bases and J by 8 bases, with 20 bases between the two germline ends. Germline CDR1 and CDR2: MNHNS and SASEGT. The CDR3 is 16 residues long. The CDR3 sequence is CASSESSVPGGRTQYF. CDR3 bases: TGTGCCAGCAGTGAATCATCAGTTCCTGGGGGGCGTACGCAGTATTTT.

The V and J genes are TRBV25-1 and TRBJ2-2; 9 bases line up with TRBD1. The germline V gene has CDR1 MGHDK and CDR2 SYGVNS. CDR3 size: 16 residues. The junction had 9 bases not matched to a gene; V was cut back by 3 bases and J by 7 bases. CDR3 DNA: TGTGCCAGCAGTGATCCGGGACAGGGATATGGCGGGGAGCTGTTTTTT. This gives the protein CASSDPGQGYGGELFF.

The V call is TRBV5-6, the J call TRBJ2-7, with D hard to call. The germline V gene has CDR1 SGHDT and CDR2 YYEEEE. The CDR3 is 14 amino acids. V shed 3 bases and J shed 7 bases, with 17 bases lying between them. CDR3 DNA: TGTGCCAGCAGCTCAATTGGGATTCCCCAAGAGCAGTACGTC. Translating it yields CASSSIGIPQEQYV.

This clone has just one count. The rearrangement uses TRBV7-2 and TRBJ2-1; possibly TRBD1 for D (5 bases). The CDR3 consists of 16 residues. V gave up 2 bases and J gave up 0 bases, with 11 bases separating them. CDR1 and CDR2 (germline): SGHTA, FQGNSA. The DNA of the CDR3 is TGTGCCAGCAGCTTACAGGGCCCAAACTCCTACAATGAGCAGTTCTTC. It translates to CASSLQGPNSYNEQFF.

The V call is TRBV27, the J call TRBJ1-2; perhaps TRBD1 as D (6 bases). CDR1 and CDR2 from the germline V gene are MNHEY and SMNVEV (reference sequence). Deletions cut 6 bases from V and 8 bases from J, with 22 bases between. This CDR3 is built from 15 residues. The CDR3 loop reads CASSPRGPGVLGYTF. In DNA, the CDR3 is TGTGCCAGCAGCCCTCGGGGGCCAGGGGTTTTGGGCTACACCTTC.